This entry lists 30 T cell receptor beta chains sequenced from one sample in a study of monozygotic twins with inflammatory bowel disease. TCRdb processed the 5' RACE reads again and assigns one entry to each CDR3 protein, with no DNA. Recorded for this sample: approximately 400,000 distinct CDR3 sequences. Sequencing used blood. These TCRs come from a human donor with ulcerative colitis or Crohn's disease, or a healthy co-twin of an affected twin (not recorded which).

V is TRBV20-1 and J is TRBJ2-1; TCRdb indicates TRBD2, and absent DNA this call remains unverified. CDR3 length equals 13 residues. The germline V gene encodes CDR1 DFQATT and CDR2 SNEGSKA (reference sequence). CDR3 residues: CSATRTSVNEQFF.

The chain combines TRBV20-1 with TRBJ2-1. The CDR3 totals 14 residues. CDR1 DFQATT and CDR2 SNEGSKA come from the germline V gene (reference sequence). CDR3: CSASGGDSYNEQFF.

V usage is TRBV24-1 and J usage is TRBJ2-1. Germline V gene lookup returns CDR1 KGHDR and CDR2 SFDVKD. There are 13 residues in the CDR3. CDR3 residues: CATMADAHNEQFF.

V usage is TRBV6-1 and J usage is TRBJ2-7; TCRdb proposes TRBD2, but this gene call is untestable without DNA. CDR1 and CDR2 from the germline V gene are MNHNS and SASEGT. CDR3 size: 16 residues. CDR3 residues: CASTGLAGSSSYEQYF.

The rearrangement joins TRBV5-1 to TRBJ2-1; with no DNA, the TCRdb D assignment of TRBD1 cannot be verified. Germline CDR1 reads SGHRS; CDR2 reads YFSETQ. There are 15 residues in the CDR3. The CDR3 reads CASGGGWSSYNEQFF.

This chain connects TRBV4-2 to TRBJ1-6. Germline loops: CDR1 LGHNA, CDR2 YNFKEQ. The CDR3 consists of 18 residues. This chain's CDR3 is CASSQVHRGTSTDSPLHF.

This chain uses TRBV5-1 with TRBJ1-2; TCRdb picks TRBD1, but there is no DNA to check that call. The CDR3 contains 13 residues. Looked up from germline, CDR1 is SGHRS and CDR2 is YFSETQ. This CDR3 reads CASSFPGSYGYTF.

The J gene is TRBJ2-7, the V gene TRBV4-1; lacking DNA, the TRBD1 call made by TCRdb goes unchecked. This CDR3 has 15 residues. In germline, CDR1 is MGHRA, CDR2 YSYEKL. The CDR3 loop is CASSLRTGAGYEQYF.

The CDR3 loop reads CASSWSVVGETQYF. This chain links TRBV5-1 with TRBJ2-5. The CDR3 length is 14 residues. From germline, CDR1 is SGHRS and CDR2 YFSETQ.

The chain carries TRBV14 and TRBJ2-1; TCRdb reports TRBD2, a call that lacks DNA to check it against. Germline V CDR1 and CDR2: SGHDN, FVKESK. CDR3 size: 16 residues. CDR3 sequence: CASSWLGVAGASEQFF. Based on the CDR3 plus reference TRBV14 and TRBJ2-1, the full variable domain is EAGVTQFPSHSVIEKGQTVTLRCDPISGHDNLYWYRRVMGKEIKFLLHFVKESKQDESGMPNNRFLAERTGGTYSTLKVQPAELEDSGVYFCASSWLGVAGASEQFFGPGTRLTVL.

The chain employs TRBV2 and TRBJ1-1. The CDR3 sequence is 14 residues long. CDR1 SNHLY and CDR2 FYNNEI come from the germline V gene. The CDR3 protein is CATGAGEMNTEAFF.

The rearrangement links TRBV7-2 to TRBJ2-7; the D gene TCRdb calls, TRBD2, cannot be checked with no DNA. Germline lookup yields CDR1 SGHTA and CDR2 FQGNSA. The CDR3 has 16 residues. The CDR3 sequence is CASSSRMGLAGVEQYF.

The chain uses TRBV20-1 and TRBJ2-3; TCRdb's D call of TRBD1 is untestable without DNA. CDR3 length equals 18 residues. CDR1 is DFQATT and CDR2 is SNEGSKA in the germline V gene (reference sequence). Here the CDR3 reads CSARDQGGGQFLTDTQYF.

The chain is built from TRBV19 and TRBJ2-1; the D call from TCRdb, TRBD2, cannot be confirmed without DNA. Germline lookup yields CDR1 LNHDA and CDR2 SQIVND (reference sequence). The CDR3 loop spans 16 amino acids. The CDR3 loop is CASSIGAGGRGKEQFF.

The chain's CDR3 is CSAGHPTLVGYEQYF. This chain joins TRBV20-1 and TRBJ2-7; TCRdb selects TRBD1, and the lack of DNA leaves this call unchecked. The CDR3 spans 15 residues. Germline assignment: CDR1 DFQATT and CDR2 SNEGSKA (reference sequence).

The chain is built from TRBV30 and TRBJ1-1. Germline values: CDR1 GTSNPN, CDR2 SVGIG (reference sequence). The CDR3 length is 13 residues. CDR3 protein: CAWRTTSNTEAFF.

The chain links TRBV20-1 to TRBJ2-1; the TCRdb call, TRBD2, lacks DNA for checking. Germline lookup yields CDR1 DFQATT and CDR2 SNEGSKA (reference sequence). This CDR3 is 16 amino acids long. The CDR3 here is CSAGHGEMGTYNEQFF.

The chain has TRBV12-3 or TRBV12-4 and TRBJ2-2. CDR3 size: 14 residues. Here the CDR3 reads CASKLYAVAGELFF.

The chain uses TRBV10-3 and TRBJ2-1; TCRdb picks TRBD1, but there is no DNA to check that call. Per the germline V gene, CDR1 is ENHRY and CDR2 is SYGVKD. CDR3 length: 15 residues. The CDR3 spells CAIRAPGQGYNEQFF.

CDR3 region: CSVVRGESATDTQYF. This chain links TRBV29-1 with TRBJ2-3; without DNA, the TCRdb call of TRBD1 cannot be checked. CDR1 is SQVTM, CDR2 ANQGSEA, per germline. The CDR3 length is 15 residues.

The rearrangement links TRBV6-5 to TRBJ1-5; the TCRdb D gene call, TRBD1, has no DNA to confirm it. The CDR3 is 15 amino acids. The germline gives CDR1 MNHEY, CDR2 SVGAGI. CDR3 amino acids: CASSFTGGVNQPQHF.

This rearrangement joins TRBV9 to TRBJ2-2; the D call from TCRdb, TRBD2, cannot be confirmed without DNA. The CDR3 is made up of 17 amino acids. Looked up from germline, CDR1 is SGDLS and CDR2 is YYNGEE. The CDR3 region is CASSVSASGAHHGELFF.

The rearrangement uses TRBV12-3 or TRBV12-4 and TRBJ1-3; TCRdb's assignment of TRBD1 cannot be checked, as there is no DNA. The CDR3 consists of 15 residues. CDR3: CASTLQGSSGNTIYF.

The chain combines TRBV5-1 with TRBJ1-1; TCRdb outputs TRBD1, but without DNA this stays unchecked. The V gene's germline CDR1 is SGHRS and CDR2 YFSETQ. The CDR3 has 18 residues. CDR3 region: CASSLRVPGQGWDTEAFF.

The CDR3 is CSARKWDTKRNEQYF. This chain connects TRBV20-1 to TRBJ2-7; no DNA is available, so the TRBD1 call from TCRdb remains unchecked. Germline lookup yields CDR1 DFQATT and CDR2 SNEGSKA (reference sequence). The CDR3 runs 15 residues.

The CDR3 loop is CASTPQGPWNTEAFF. The chain carries TRBV28 and TRBJ1-1. The CDR3 extends over 15 amino acids. Germline V lookup: CDR1 MDHEN, CDR2 SYDVKM.

The rearrangement joins TRBV3-1 to TRBJ1-3. Germline V lookup: CDR1 LGHDT, CDR2 YNNKEL (reference sequence). The CDR3 sequence is 16 residues long. Here the CDR3 reads CASSQDMAVSGNTIYF. The full variable domain, rest sourced from reference TRBV3-1 and TRBJ1-3, is DTAVSQTPKYLVTQMGNDKSIKCEQNLGHDTMYWYKQDSKKFLKIMFSYNNKELIINETVPNRFSPKSPDKAHLNLHINSLELGDSAVYFCASSQDMAVSGNTIYFGEGSWLTVV.

The chain couples TRBV30 to TRBJ1-1; TCRdb lists TRBD1, though no DNA is available to test this call. This CDR3 region has 14 residues. The V gene's germline CDR1 is GTSNPN and CDR2 SVGIG (reference sequence). The CDR3 protein is CAWGTRRVLTEAFF.

This chain uses TRBV24-1 with TRBJ1-2. The germline gives CDR1 KGHDR, CDR2 SFDVKD. The CDR3 is made up of 14 amino acids. The CDR3 spells CATSDFRTNYGYTF.

This chain's CDR3 is CASSLASAGGRETQYF. The genes are TRBV7-2 and TRBJ2-5; without DNA, the TCRdb call of TRBD2 cannot be checked. CDR1 SGHTA and CDR2 FQGNSA come from the germline V gene. The CDR3 length is 16 residues.